This T cell receptor (beta chain) was found in a study of shared clonotypes between healthy human individuals. Study summary: A few men and a couple of women, aged 18 to 49, were donors. Study conclusions and caveats: Across subsets, estimated richness was generally greater for naive than for memory populations. About 4.5% of naive CD4 clonotypes were common to a few donors.

Investigators divided CD4+ cells into CD45RA+ naive and CD45RA-negative memory subsets. With 0 bases clipped from V and 9 bases from J, the junction kept 11 bases outside the gene matches. The CDR3 has 16 amino acids. Germline CDR1 reads SGHRS; CDR2 reads YFSETQ. TCRdb's table, derived via immunoSEQ multiplex PCR, lists solely in-frame clones and lacks some. The sample holds approximately 620,000 clones, 97% seen once. About this clone: Antigen specificity is unknown.

Sequencing used naive CD4+ T cells sorted from blood. Subset of the sample: CD45RA+ positively selected. The chain joins TRBV5-1 to TRBJ1-2; 10 bases fit TRBD1. This clonotype originated in a young woman in good health. CDR3 coding DNA: TGCGCCAGCAGCTTGGTAGAAACCGGGACAGGGGATCGCTACACCTTC. Encoded protein: CASSLVETGTGDRYTF.